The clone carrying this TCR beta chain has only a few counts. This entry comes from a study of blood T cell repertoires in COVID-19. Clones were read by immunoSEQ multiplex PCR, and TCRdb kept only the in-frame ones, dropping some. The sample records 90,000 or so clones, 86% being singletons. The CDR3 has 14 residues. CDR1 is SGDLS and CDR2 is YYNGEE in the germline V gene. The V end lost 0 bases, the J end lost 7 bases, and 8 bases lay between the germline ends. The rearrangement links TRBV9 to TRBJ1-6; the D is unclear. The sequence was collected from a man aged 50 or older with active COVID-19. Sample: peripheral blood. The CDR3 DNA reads TGTGCCAGCAGCGTAGATCCGGGAAATTCACCCCTCCACTTT. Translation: CASSVDPGNSPLHF.